This TCR beta chain stems from a study of cytomegalovirus exposure and HLA in healthy donors. PCR primers comprised 60 Vbeta and 13 Jbeta primers. Sequencing was performed with immunoSEQ multiplex PCR; in TCRdb, only in-frame clones are kept and a portion is missing. The data contain about 63,000 clones, more than 70% of them singletons. After removal of 2 bases from V and 3 bases from J, the junction contained 12 bases not matched to a gene. This CDR3 region has 18 residues. Germline-derived CDR1 and CDR2 are MNHEY and SMNVEV (reference sequence). The receptor was derived from a woman aged 40-49 years in good health and CMV-seropositive. J is TRBJ2-2 and V is TRBV27; 7 bases are shared with TRBD2. Sequencing used PBMCs. Here the CDR3 DNA reads TGTGCCAGCAGTTTAGTTTCCGGGGGGAGGTCGTACACCGGGGAGCTGTTTTTT. Amino acids: CASSLVSGGRSYTGELFF.